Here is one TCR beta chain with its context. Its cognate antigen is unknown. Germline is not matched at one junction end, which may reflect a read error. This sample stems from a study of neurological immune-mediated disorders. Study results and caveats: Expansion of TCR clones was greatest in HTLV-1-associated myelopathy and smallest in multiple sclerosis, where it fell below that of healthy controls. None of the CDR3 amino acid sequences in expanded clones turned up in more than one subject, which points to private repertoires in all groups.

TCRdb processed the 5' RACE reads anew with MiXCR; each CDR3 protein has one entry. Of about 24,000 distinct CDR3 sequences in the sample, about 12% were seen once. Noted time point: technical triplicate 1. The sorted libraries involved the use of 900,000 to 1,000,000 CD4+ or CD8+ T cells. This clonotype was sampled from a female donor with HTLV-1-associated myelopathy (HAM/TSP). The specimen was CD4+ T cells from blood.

The CDR3 loop is CSVLQGYSNHPQHF. The CDR3 region has the DNA TGCAGCGTTCTACAGGGTTATAGCAATCATCCCCAGCATTTT. This chain links TRBV29-1 with TRBJ1-5; possibly TRBD1 for D (6 bases). CDR3 length: 14 residues. CDR1 and CDR2 (germline): SQVTM, ANQGSEA.